This TCR beta chain was observed in a study of T cell changes during pregnancy in multiple sclerosis. This clone came up once. The protocol was immunoSEQ multiplex PCR, while the TCRdb copy is restricted to in-frame clones and leaves out a portion. The table shows tens of thousands of clones, with around 94% occurring only once. Per the germline V gene, CDR1 is MNHEY and CDR2 is SVGAGI. V was shortened by 7 bases and J by 6 bases, with 11 bases between the two germline ends. The CDR3 sequence is 12 residues long. The sample in question was CD4+ T cells from peripheral blood mononuclear cells, obtained before pregnancy. The sequence derives from a female donor with multiple sclerosis, enrolled in a pregnancy study. The chain is built from TRBV6-5 and TRBJ2-3; D may be TRBD2 (6 bases). CDR3 DNA sequence: TGTGCCAGCATCACGGGGGTGGATACGCAGTATTTT. Protein product: CASITGVDTQYF.